One sample yielded the 16 T cell receptor beta chains listed below, sequenced in a study of blood T cell repertoires in COVID-19. TCRdb keeps only in-frame clones here, not all; method: immunoSEQ multiplex PCR. The profile shows some 430,000 clones, roughly 87% of them singletons. Input material: PBMCs or T cells enriched from blood (not recorded which). All receptors derive from a man between 18 and 29 years old who had recovered from COVID-19.

The J gene is TRBJ2-3, the V gene TRBV9; the D gene is possibly TRBD1 (6 bases). The CDR3 extends over 16 amino acids. The germline V gene has CDR1 SGDLS and CDR2 YYNGEE. The V gene lost 0 bases and the J gene lost 3 bases, with 14 bases spanning the gap. The CDR3 is CASSVGPGEMTDTQYF. CDR3 nucleotide sequence: TGTGCCAGCAGCGTAGGCCCAGGGGAAATGACAGATACGCAGTATTTT. The full variable domain, with the rest looked up from reference TRBV9 and TRBJ2-3, is DSGVTQTPKHLITATGQRVTLRCSPRSGDLSVYWYQQSLDQGLQFLIQYYNGEERAKGNILERFSAQQFPDLHSELNLSSLELGDSALYFCASSVGPGEMTDTQYFGPGTRLTVL.

The genes are TRBV18 and TRBJ1-6, with D possibly matching TRBD1 (5 bases). V was cut by 0 bases and J by 12 bases, with 9 bases left in between. The CDR3 sequence is 13 residues long. Germline V lookup: CDR1 KGHSH, CDR2 LQKENI. CDR3 in DNA: TGTGCCAGCTCACCACCGGCGGGGGAACCCCTCCACTTT. As protein: CASSPPAGEPLHF.

This clone has a single count. The chain joins TRBV2 to TRBJ2-1; 8 nucleotides match TRBD2. Trimming cost V 1 base and J 8 bases; bases outside gene matches: 7. The germline V gene encodes CDR1 SNHLY and CDR2 FYNNEI. The CDR3 totals 15 residues. This CDR3 is CASSEGSGGPDEQFF. CDR3 coding DNA: TGTGCCAGCAGTGAAGGGTCGGGGGGGCCTGATGAGCAGTTCTTC.

The chain uses TRBV2 and TRBJ1-2; no clear D. The CDR3 length is 12 residues. Germline CDR1 and CDR2: SNHLY and FYNNEI. Trimming stripped 3 bases from V and 5 bases from J, with 7 bases between. The CDR3 sequence is CASSESEYGYTF. In DNA form, the CDR3 reads TGTGCCAGCAGTGAGAGCGAATATGGCTACACCTTC.

The chain has TRBV6-5 and TRBJ2-1; 11 positions match TRBD2. There are 15 residues in the CDR3. The germline V gene encodes CDR1 MNHEY and CDR2 SVGAGI. V dropped 5 bases and J dropped 5; count of bases not matched to a gene: 5. CDR3 sequence: CASSPSTSGNNEQFF. The CDR3 nucleotides read TGTGCCAGCAGTCCCTCGACTAGCGGGAACAATGAGCAGTTCTTC.

This chain connects TRBV5-1 to TRBJ1-4; perhaps TRBD1 as D (5 bases). In germline, CDR1 is SGHRS, CDR2 YFSETQ. This CDR3 comprises 15 residues. Trimming removed 7 bases at V and 6 bases at J, with 19 bases between. The CDR3 reads CASRTNTGGYEKLFF. In DNA form, the CDR3 reads TGCGCCAGCCGAACTAATACTGGGGGGTATGAAAAACTGTTTTTT.

V gene TRBV5-1 combines with J gene TRBJ2-1; TRBD1 might be the D (6 bases). This CDR3 comprises 13 residues. V was trimmed by 4 bases and J by 6 bases, leaving 11 bases between them. Germline CDR1 is SGHRS and CDR2 is YFSETQ. CDR3 bases: TGCGCCAGCAGCCTACGGACAGCCAATGAGCAGTTCTTC. Residues: CASSLRTANEQFF.

J is TRBJ2-1 and V is TRBV10-1, with 10 bases that match TRBD2. Germline V lookup: CDR1 WNHNN, CDR2 SYGVQD (reference sequence). Losses at the gene ends were 6 bases for V and 13 bases for J; bases not matched to a gene: 15. The CDR3 contains 15 residues. In nucleotides, the CDR3 is TGCGCCAGCAGCCCCGGGACTAGCGCGCCTCCTGCCCAGTTCTTC. Amino acid sequence: CASSPGTSAPPAQFF.

This sequence joins TRBV10-1 and TRBJ2-2; 7 bases match TRBD1. CDR1 WNHNN and CDR2 SYGVQD come from the germline V gene (reference sequence). The CDR3 covers 14 residues. V dropped 8 bases and J dropped 3; count of bases not matched to a gene: 6. The DNA for the CDR3 is TGCGCCAGCCGGGACAGCAGAGACACCGGGGAGCTGTTTTTT. The encoded protein is CASRDSRDTGELFF.

This rearrangement joins TRBV6-1 to TRBJ1-2, with no clear D. Between the trimmed V and J ends, which lost 3 bases and 4 bases, there was a span of 12 bases. In germline, CDR1 is MNHNS, CDR2 SASEGT. The CDR3 loop spans 14 amino acids. The DNA for the CDR3 is TGTGCCAGCAGTGATATTCTAGCCACCTATGGCTACACCTTC. Its protein product is CASSDILATYGYTF.

The rearrangement uses TRBV14 and TRBJ2-1, with 7 bases matching TRBD2. This CDR3 spans 17 amino acids. Germline V CDR1 and CDR2: SGHDN, FVKESK. After removal of 3 bases from V and 3 bases from J, the junction contained 11 bases not matched to a gene. The CDR3 spells CASSQGPQAGNYNEQFF. CDR3 sequence (DNA): TGTGCCAGCAGCCAGGGCCCCCAAGCGGGAAACTACAATGAGCAGTTCTTC.

This chain uses TRBV5-6 with TRBJ1-1; the D gene is possibly TRBD1 (5 bases). Germline CDR1 is SGHDT and CDR2 is YYEEEE. The CDR3 is 13 amino acids. Trimming took off 4 bases at V and 11 bases at J, with 18 bases between the two ends. CDR3 in DNA: TGTGCCAGCAGCATCTGGGGCCAGCGTCAGGCTTTCTTT. This codes for CASSIWGQRQAFF.

The J gene is TRBJ1-2, the V gene TRBV5-6; 8 nucleotides agree with TRBD1. After removal of 3 bases from V and 7 bases from J, the junction contained 8 bases not matched to a gene. This CDR3 comprises 14 residues. Germline V gene lookup returns CDR1 SGHDT and CDR2 YYEEEE. Here the CDR3 reads CASSSTRGRAGYTF. The CDR3 nucleotides are TGTGCCAGCAGCTCAACCAGGGGGCGAGCTGGCTACACCTTC.

About this clone: This specimen includes other DNA sequences encoding the same CDR3. The chain joins TRBV12-3 or TRBV12-4 to TRBJ1-2; tentatively, D is TRBD1 (6 bases). The CDR3 spans 13 residues. V was trimmed by 3 bases and J by 3 bases, leaving 8 bases between them. CDR3 loop: CASSFRGDYGYTF. The DNA for the CDR3 is TGTGCCAGCAGTTTCAGGGGCGACTATGGCTACACCTTC.

In nucleotides, the CDR3 is TGTGCCAGTAGTATAGCAGGTGGAGGTTCACCCCTCCACTTT. It translates to CASSIAGGGSPLHF. The chain carries TRBV19 and TRBJ1-6; D uncertain. This CDR3 contains 14 residues. The germline gives CDR1 LNHDA, CDR2 SQIVND (reference sequence). Trimming left V 1 base short and J 9 bases short, with 10 bases between.

V is TRBV11-1 and J is TRBJ2-3; 10 bases line up with TRBD1. This CDR3 contains 15 residues. The germline gives CDR1 SGHAT, CDR2 FQDESV (reference sequence). The junction had 5 bases not matched to a gene; V was cut back by 5 bases and J by 3 bases. CDR3 sequence reads: CASSPWTGGTDTQYF. In DNA form, the CDR3 reads TGTGCCAGCAGCCCCTGGACAGGGGGGACAGATACGCAGTATTTT.